Included here is one T cell receptor (beta chain) sequence, with context. What it binds is not known. The data were obtained in a study of graft-versus-host responses after intestinal transplantation. Looking at the study overall: The transplants performed in recipients were multivisceral, liver-intestinal, or isolated intestinal. Anti-thymocyte globulin served as induction for all recipients, who then took tacrolimus and steroids for about 3 years. Study-wide results and caveats: Present in recipient marrow, GvH clones included some that appeared first in ileum or blood. Early after transplant, HvG clones declined as circulating GvH clones peaked.

The assay was immunoSEQ multiplex PCR, and TCRdb's table has in-frame clones only and misses some. In the table there are 62,000 or so clones, roughly 90% of which are singletons. The V gene lost 8 bases and the J gene lost 3 bases, with 14 bases spanning the gap. This CDR3 has 13 residues. Germline V lookup: CDR1 MNHEY, CDR2 SVGAGI. The chain recombines TRBV6-5 with TRBJ2-7; unclear D gene. Sequenced material: unstimulated CD8+ T cells sorted from spleen or lymph node cells, taken before transplant. This TCR derives from a human donor who was the organ donor for an intestinal transplant. CDR3 region: CASSAQVLYEQYF. For the CDR3, the DNA is TGTGCCAGCTCAGCTCAGGTCCTCTACGAGCAGTACTTC.